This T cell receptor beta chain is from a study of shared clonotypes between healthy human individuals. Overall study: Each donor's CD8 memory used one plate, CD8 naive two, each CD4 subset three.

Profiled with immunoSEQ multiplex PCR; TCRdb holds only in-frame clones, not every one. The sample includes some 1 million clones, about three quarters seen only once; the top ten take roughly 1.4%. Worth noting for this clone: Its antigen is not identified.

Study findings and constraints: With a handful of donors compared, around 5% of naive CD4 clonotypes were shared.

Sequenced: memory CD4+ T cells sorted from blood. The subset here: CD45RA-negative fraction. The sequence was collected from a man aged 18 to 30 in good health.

The CDR3 is CASSEARTTTDTQYF. CDR3 bases: TGTGCCAGCAGTGAAGCGCGGACAACCACAGATACGCAGTATTTT. The chain couples TRBV2 to TRBJ2-3, with D possibly matching TRBD1 (5 bases). The CDR3 length is 15 residues. Germline loops: CDR1 SNHLY, CDR2 FYNNEI. The germline V and J ends were trimmed by 0 bases and 2 bases, with 9 bases remaining between them.